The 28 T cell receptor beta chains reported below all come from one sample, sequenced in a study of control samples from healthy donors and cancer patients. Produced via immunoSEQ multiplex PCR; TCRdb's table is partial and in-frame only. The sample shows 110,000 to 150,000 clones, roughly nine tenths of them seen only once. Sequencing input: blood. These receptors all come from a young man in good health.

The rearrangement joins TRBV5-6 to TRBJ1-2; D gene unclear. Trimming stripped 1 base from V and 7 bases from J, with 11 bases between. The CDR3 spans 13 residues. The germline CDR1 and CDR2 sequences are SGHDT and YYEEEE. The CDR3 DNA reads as TGTGCCAGCAGCTTGTTGGTTGGAGGTGGCTACACCTTC. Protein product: CASSLLVGGGYTF.

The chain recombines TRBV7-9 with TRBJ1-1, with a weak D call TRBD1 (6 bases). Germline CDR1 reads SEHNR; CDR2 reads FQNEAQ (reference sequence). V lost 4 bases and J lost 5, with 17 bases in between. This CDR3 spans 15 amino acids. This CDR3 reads CASSSLGGLGTEAFF. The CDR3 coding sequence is TGTGCCAGCAGCTCCCTGGGGGGGCTAGGGACTGAAGCTTTCTTT.

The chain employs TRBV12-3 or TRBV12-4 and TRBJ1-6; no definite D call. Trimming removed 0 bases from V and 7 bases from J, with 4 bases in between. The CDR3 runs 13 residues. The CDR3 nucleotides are TGTGCCAGCAGTTTAGCCCGGAATTCACCCCTCCACTTT. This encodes CASSLARNSPLHF.

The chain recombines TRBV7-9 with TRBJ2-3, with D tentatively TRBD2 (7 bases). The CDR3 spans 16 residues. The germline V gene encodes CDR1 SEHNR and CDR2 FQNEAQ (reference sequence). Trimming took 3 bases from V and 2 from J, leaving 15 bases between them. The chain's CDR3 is CASSFRTGGVTDTQYF. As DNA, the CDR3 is TGTGCCAGCAGCTTCCGAACGGGGGGCGTCACAGATACGCAGTATTTT.

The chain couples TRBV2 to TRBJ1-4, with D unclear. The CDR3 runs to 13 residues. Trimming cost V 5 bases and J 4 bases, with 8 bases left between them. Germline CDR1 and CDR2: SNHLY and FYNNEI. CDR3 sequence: CASSQDHNEKLFF. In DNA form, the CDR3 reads TGTGCCAGCAGTCAGGACCATAATGAAAAACTGTTTTTT.

CDR3 in amino acids: CSAGGVNTEAFF. The DNA for the CDR3 is TGCAGCGCCGGCGGAGTGAACACTGAAGCTTTCTTT. The chain uses TRBV29-1 and TRBJ1-1, with D uncertain. Germline values: CDR1 SQVTM, CDR2 ANQGSEA. This CDR3 comprises 12 residues. With 7 bases removed from V and 0 bases from J, the gap between germline ends came to 9 bases.

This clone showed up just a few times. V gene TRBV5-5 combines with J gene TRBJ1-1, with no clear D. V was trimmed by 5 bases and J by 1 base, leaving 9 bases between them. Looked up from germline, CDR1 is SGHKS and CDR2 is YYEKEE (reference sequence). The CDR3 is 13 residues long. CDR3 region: CASRLAPNTEAFF. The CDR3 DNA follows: TGTGCCAGCAGACTCGCACCGAACACTGAAGCTTTCTTT.

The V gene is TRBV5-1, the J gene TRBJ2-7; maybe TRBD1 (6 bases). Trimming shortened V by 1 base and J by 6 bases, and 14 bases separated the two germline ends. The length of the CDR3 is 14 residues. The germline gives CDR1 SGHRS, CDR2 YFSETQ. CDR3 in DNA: TGCGCCAGCAGCTTGCAGACAGGATCGATCGAGCAGTACTTC. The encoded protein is CASSLQTGSIEQYF.

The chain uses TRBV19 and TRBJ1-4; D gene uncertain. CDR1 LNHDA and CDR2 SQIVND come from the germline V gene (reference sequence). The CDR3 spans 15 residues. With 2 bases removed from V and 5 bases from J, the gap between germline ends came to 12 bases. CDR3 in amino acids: CASSISHGTNEKLFF. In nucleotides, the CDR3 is TGTGCCAGTAGTATAAGCCACGGAACAAATGAAAAACTGTTTTTT.

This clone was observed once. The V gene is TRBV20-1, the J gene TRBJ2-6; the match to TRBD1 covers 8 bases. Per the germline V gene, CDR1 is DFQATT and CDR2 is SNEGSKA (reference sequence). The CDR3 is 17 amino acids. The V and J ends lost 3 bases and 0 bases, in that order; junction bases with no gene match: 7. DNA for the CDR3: TGCAGTGCTAGTCACTGGACAGGGACCTCTGGGGCCAACGTCCTGACTTTC. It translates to CSASHWTGTSGANVLTF.

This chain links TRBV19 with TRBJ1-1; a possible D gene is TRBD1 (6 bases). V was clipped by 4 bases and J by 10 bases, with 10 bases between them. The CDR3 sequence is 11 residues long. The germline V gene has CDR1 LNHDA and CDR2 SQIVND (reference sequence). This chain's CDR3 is CASSTDRRAFF. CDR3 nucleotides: TGTGCCAGTAGTACCGACAGGCGAGCTTTCTTT.

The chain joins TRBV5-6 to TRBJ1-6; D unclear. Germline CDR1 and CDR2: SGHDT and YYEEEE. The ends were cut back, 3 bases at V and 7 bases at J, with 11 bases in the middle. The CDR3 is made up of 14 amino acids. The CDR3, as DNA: TGTGCCAGCAGCTCCGGGATGGGGAATTCACCCCTCCACTTT. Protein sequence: CASSSGMGNSPLHF.

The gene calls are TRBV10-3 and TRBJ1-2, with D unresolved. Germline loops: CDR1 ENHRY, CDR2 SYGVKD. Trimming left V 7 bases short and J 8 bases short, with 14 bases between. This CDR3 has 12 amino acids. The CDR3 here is CAINNPAGGYTF. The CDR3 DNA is TGTGCCATCAATAACCCGGCAGGCGGCTACACCTTC.

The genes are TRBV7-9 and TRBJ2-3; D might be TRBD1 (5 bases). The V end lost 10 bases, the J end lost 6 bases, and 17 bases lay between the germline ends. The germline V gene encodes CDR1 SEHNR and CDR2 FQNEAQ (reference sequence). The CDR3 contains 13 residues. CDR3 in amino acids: CATFPWGRDTQYF. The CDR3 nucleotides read TGTGCCACGTTCCCCTGGGGCCGGGATACGCAGTATTTT.

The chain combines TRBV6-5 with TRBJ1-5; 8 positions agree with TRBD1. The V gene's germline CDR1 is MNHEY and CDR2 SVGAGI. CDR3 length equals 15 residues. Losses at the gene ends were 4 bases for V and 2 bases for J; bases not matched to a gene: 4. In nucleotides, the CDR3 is TGTGCCAGCAGTTCAGGACAGGGTGGCAATCAGCCCCAGCATTTT. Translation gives CASSSGQGGNQPQHF.

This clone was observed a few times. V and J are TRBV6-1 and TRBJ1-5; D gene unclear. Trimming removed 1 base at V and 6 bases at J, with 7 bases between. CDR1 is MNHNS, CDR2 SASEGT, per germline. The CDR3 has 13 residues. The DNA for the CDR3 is TGTGCCAGCAGTGAAGATGGAGGTCAGCCCCAGCATTTT. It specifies CASSEDGGQPQHF.

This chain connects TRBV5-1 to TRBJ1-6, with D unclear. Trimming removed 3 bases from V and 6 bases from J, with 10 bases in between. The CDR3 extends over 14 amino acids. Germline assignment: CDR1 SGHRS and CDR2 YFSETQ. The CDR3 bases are TGCGCCAGCAGCTCGCTTTGGGCTAATTCACCCCTCCACTTT. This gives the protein CASSSLWANSPLHF. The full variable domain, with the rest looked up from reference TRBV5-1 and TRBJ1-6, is KAGVTQTPRYLIKTRGQQVTLSCSPISGHRSVSWYQQTPGQGLQFLFEYFSETQRNKGNFPGRFSGRQFSNSRSEMNVSTLELGDSALYLCASSSLWANSPLHFGNGTRLTVT.

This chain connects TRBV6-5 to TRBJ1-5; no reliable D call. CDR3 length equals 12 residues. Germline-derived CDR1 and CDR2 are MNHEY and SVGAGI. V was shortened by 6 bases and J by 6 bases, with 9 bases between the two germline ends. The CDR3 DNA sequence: TGTGCCAGCAGGCCGGTAGGTCAGCCCCAGCATTTT. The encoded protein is CASRPVGQPQHF.

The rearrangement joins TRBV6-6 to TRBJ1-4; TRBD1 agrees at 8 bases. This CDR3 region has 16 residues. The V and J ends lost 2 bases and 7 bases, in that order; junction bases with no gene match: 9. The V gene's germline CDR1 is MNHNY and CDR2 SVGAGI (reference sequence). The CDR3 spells CASSYPEQGGIEKLFF. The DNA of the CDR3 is TGTGCCAGCAGTTACCCGGAACAGGGGGGGATTGAAAAACTGTTTTTT.

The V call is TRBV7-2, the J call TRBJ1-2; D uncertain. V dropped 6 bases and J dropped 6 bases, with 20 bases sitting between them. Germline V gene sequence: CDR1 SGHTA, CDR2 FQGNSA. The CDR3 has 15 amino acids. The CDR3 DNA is TGTGCCAGCAGTCCAATCCCGGGCCCAGTTAATGGCTACACCTTC. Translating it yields CASSPIPGPVNGYTF.

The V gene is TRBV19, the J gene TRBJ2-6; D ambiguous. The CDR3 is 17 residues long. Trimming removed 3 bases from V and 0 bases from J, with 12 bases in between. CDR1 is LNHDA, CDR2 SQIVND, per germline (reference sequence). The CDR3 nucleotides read TGTGCCAGTAGTATGGAGCTCCTCAGCTCTGGGGCCAACGTCCTGACTTTC. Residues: CASSMELLSSGANVLTF.

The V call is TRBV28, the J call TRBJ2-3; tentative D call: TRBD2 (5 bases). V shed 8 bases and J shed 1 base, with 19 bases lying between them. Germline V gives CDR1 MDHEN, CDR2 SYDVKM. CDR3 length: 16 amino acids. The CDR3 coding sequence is TGTGCCAGCGAAACCCCCCCTAGCAATGGCACAGATACGCAGTATTTT. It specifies CASETPPSNGTDTQYF.

Written as DNA, the CDR3 is TGTGCCAGCAGTGAAGGGACTGCCCTTCGCCGCCCAGAGGGATCCTACGAGCAGTACTTC. This translates into CASSEGTALRRPEGSYEQYF. The rearrangement uses TRBV6-1 and TRBJ2-7; weak D call: TRBD2 (5 bases). Germline assignment: CDR1 MNHNS and CDR2 SASEGT. V lost 1 base and J 1 base, leaving 26 bases between the germline ends. The CDR3 has 20 residues.

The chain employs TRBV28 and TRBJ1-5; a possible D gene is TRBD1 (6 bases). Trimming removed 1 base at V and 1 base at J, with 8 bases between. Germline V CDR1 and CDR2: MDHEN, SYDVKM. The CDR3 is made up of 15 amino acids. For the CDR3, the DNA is TGTGCCAGCAGTTTATTCAGGGGAAGCAATCAGCCCCAGCATTTT. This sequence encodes CASSLFRGSNQPQHF.

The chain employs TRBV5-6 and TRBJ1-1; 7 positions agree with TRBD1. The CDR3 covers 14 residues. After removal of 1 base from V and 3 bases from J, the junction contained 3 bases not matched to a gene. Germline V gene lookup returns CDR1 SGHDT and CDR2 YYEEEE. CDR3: CASSLNRGYTEAFF. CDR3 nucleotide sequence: TGTGCCAGCAGCTTGAACAGGGGTTACACTGAAGCTTTCTTT.

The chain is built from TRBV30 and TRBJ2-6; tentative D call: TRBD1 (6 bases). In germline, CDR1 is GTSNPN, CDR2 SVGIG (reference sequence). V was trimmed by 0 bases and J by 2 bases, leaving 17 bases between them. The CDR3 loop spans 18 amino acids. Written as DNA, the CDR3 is TGTGCCTGGAGTGTACTAGTTGGGGGCTCCCCTGGGGCCAACGTCCTGACTTTC. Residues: CAWSVLVGGSPGANVLTF.

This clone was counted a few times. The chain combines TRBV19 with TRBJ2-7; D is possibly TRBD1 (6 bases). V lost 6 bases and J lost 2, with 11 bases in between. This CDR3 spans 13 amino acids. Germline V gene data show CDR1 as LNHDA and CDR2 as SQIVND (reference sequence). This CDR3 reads CASRGQFTYEQYF. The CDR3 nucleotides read TGTGCCAGTAGAGGACAGTTTACCTACGAGCAGTACTTC.

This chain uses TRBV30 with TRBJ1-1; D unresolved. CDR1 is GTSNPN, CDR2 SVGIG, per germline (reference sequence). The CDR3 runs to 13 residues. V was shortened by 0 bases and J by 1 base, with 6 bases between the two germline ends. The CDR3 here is CAWSVGANTEAFF. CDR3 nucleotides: TGTGCCTGGAGTGTAGGAGCGAACACTGAAGCTTTCTTT.